This T cell receptor (beta chain) was identified in a study of blood T cell repertoires in COVID-19. Study at large: From the United States, Italy and Spain came samples of acute and convalescent COVID-19. T cells, B-cell-depleted T cells, or PBMCs provided the cDNA or gDNA that served as material.

Per germline, CDR1 SGHAT and CDR2 FQNNGV. This CDR3 region has 16 residues. The ends lost 4 bases at V and 1 base at J; junction bases unmatched: 9. Sequenced by immunoSEQ multiplex PCR; TCRdb stores in-frame clones only, minus some. The sample lists 150,000 or so clones, over 75% occurring once. The TCR comes from a man in his fifties or sixties who had recovered from COVID-19. The specimen was PBMCs or T cells enriched from blood (not recorded which). The genes are TRBV11-2 and TRBJ2-7, with 8 positions matching TRBD1. CDR3 residues: CASSSRTGSGSYEQYF. CDR3 in DNA: TGTGCCAGCAGCTCCCGGACAGGGTCGGGGTCCTACGAGCAGTACTTC.